This TCR beta chain appears in the sequencing data of a study of T and B cells in COVID-19 patients. Blood genomic DNA input for TRB amplification was about 240-550 ng. This clonotype is labeled large. V dropped 7 bases and J dropped 0 bases, with 13 bases sitting between them. The CDR3 sequence is 15 residues long. The V gene's germline CDR1 is LNHDA and CDR2 SQIVND (reference sequence). BIOMED2 TRB-A/B primer pools were used in multiplex TRB PCR. TCRdb redid the calling of the multiplex PCR reads with MiXCR, one entry per CDR3 protein. The sample has fewer than 700 distinct CDR3 sequences; 22% are singletons.

The sequence was collected from a human donor with active COVID-19. Specimen: blood. This chain connects TRBV19 to TRBJ1-5; D is uncertain. CDR3 sequence reads: CASNPDAYSNQPQHF. Here the CDR3 DNA reads TGTGCCAGTAACCCAGACGCATATAGCAATCAGCCCCAGCATTTT.